The 10 T cell receptor beta chains presented below share a single source sample, sequenced in a study of T cell changes during pregnancy in multiple sclerosis. Assay: immunoSEQ multiplex PCR; the TCRdb copy retains only in-frame clones and omits some. The sample holds 50,000 to 60,000 clones, around 90% seen once. Sequenced here: CD4+ T cells from peripheral blood mononuclear cells, sampled in the second trimester of pregnancy. Receptors were obtained from a female donor with multiple sclerosis, enrolled in a pregnancy study.

This sequence joins TRBV18 and TRBJ1-4, with 7 bases aligning to TRBD1. The CDR3 length is 15 residues. Germline-derived CDR1 and CDR2 are KGHSH and LQKENI. Germline trimming cut 3 bases from V and 6 bases from J; bases unmatched to any gene: 7. CDR3 nucleotide sequence: TGTGCCAGCTCACCGTCACAGGGGTTTGATGAAAAACTGTTTTTT. Residues: CASSPSQGFDEKLFF. Full variable domain (rest looked up from reference TRBV18 and TRBJ1-4): NAGVMQNPRHLVRRRGQEARLRCSPMKGHSHVYWYRQLPEEGLKFMVYLQKENIIDESGMPKERFSAEFPKEGPSILRIQQVVRGDSAAYFCASSPSQGFDEKLFFGSGTQLSVL.

This chain links TRBV6-6 with TRBJ2-7; no clear D gene. Germline V gene lookup returns CDR1 MNHNY and CDR2 SVGAGI (reference sequence). V lost 6 bases and J lost 2, with 11 bases in between. The CDR3 sequence is 13 residues long. The CDR3 sequence: CASRNGVTYEQYF. The CDR3 region has the DNA TGTGCCAGCAGAAACGGTGTGACCTACGAGCAGTACTTC.

The CDR3 coding sequence is TGTGCCAGCAGCGAAGGGGAACCGGGACAGGATCCTTGGGCAACTAATGAAAAACTGTTTTTT. Translation: CASSEGEPGQDPWATNEKLFF. The V gene is TRBV21-1, the J gene TRBJ1-4; the D call of TRBD1 is as the table states it, not checked on the DNA. TRBV21-1 is classified as a pseudogene. The length of the CDR3 is 21 residues.

The chain is built from TRBV4-1 and TRBJ2-4; 9 bases map to TRBD1. The CDR3 is made up of 16 amino acids. Germline V gives CDR1 MGHRA, CDR2 YSYEKL. V lost 0 bases and J lost 8; bases outside the gene matches: 8. CDR3 sequence reads: CASSQEWDRDIYIQYF. The CDR3 DNA is TGCGCCAGCAGCCAAGAGTGGGACAGGGATATTTACATTCAGTACTTC.

This rearrangement joins TRBV6-5 to TRBJ2-3, with D perhaps matching TRBD2 (5 bases). Germline CDR1 MNHEY, CDR2 SVGAGI. This CDR3 has 13 amino acids. V lost 6 bases and J 5 bases, leaving 12 bases between the germline ends. CDR3 amino acids: CASSIPGIDTQYF. In DNA form, the CDR3 reads TGTGCCAGCAGCATCCCGGGGATAGATACGCAGTATTTT.

Only one count was recorded for this clone. The J gene is TRBJ2-7, the V gene TRBV7-9; weak D call: TRBD1 (6 bases). This CDR3 region has 13 residues. V was trimmed by 5 bases and J by 5 bases, leaving 13 bases between them. Germline CDR1 reads SEHNR; CDR2 reads FQNEAQ (reference sequence). This CDR3 is CASSLRQENEQYF. CDR3 nucleotides: TGTGCCAGCAGCCTGCGACAGGAAAACGAGCAGTACTTC.

This chain links TRBV10-3 with TRBJ2-5; 13 positions match TRBD2. The CDR3 covers 15 residues. The V and J ends lost 6 bases and 11 bases, in that order; junction bases with no gene match: 12. The germline V gene has CDR1 ENHRY and CDR2 SYGVKD. The CDR3 loop reads CAIRKELAGGSQQYF. The CDR3 DNA is TGTGCCATCAGGAAAGAACTAGCGGGGGGGTCGCAGCAGTACTTC.

This chain uses TRBV4-1 with TRBJ2-5; D gene uncertain. The germline V gene has CDR1 MGHRA and CDR2 YSYEKL. This CDR3 region has 14 residues. Trimming took 0 bases from V and 5 from J, leaving 10 bases between them. CDR3 nucleotide sequence: TGCGCCAGCAGCCAAGAAAGTAGCTTCGAGACCCAGTACTTC. Translated: CASSQESSFETQYF.

The chain carries TRBV19 and TRBJ1-2; D unresolved. With 2 bases removed from V and 8 bases from J, the gap between germline ends came to 9 bases. In germline, CDR1 is LNHDA, CDR2 SQIVND (reference sequence). The CDR3 contains 12 residues. The CDR3 is CASSITGLGYTF. In DNA form, the CDR3 reads TGTGCCAGTAGTATAACGGGGTTGGGCTACACCTTC.

V usage is TRBV5-1 and J usage is TRBJ2-7; D is perhaps TRBD2 (6 bases). There are 15 residues in the CDR3. Trimming stripped 0 bases from V and 2 bases from J, with 12 bases between. CDR1 SGHRS and CDR2 YFSETQ come from the germline V gene. CDR3 DNA sequence: TGCGCCAGCAGCTTGGGAGCGGGCGTGGCCTACGAGCAGTACTTC. Residues: CASSLGAGVAYEQYF. Variable domain in full (rest from reference TRBV5-1 and TRBJ2-7): KAGVTQTPRYLIKTRGQQVTLSCSPISGHRSVSWYQQTPGQGLQFLFEYFSETQRNKGNFPGRFSGRQFSNSRSEMNVSTLELGDSALYLCASSLGAGVAYEQYFGPGTRLTVT.